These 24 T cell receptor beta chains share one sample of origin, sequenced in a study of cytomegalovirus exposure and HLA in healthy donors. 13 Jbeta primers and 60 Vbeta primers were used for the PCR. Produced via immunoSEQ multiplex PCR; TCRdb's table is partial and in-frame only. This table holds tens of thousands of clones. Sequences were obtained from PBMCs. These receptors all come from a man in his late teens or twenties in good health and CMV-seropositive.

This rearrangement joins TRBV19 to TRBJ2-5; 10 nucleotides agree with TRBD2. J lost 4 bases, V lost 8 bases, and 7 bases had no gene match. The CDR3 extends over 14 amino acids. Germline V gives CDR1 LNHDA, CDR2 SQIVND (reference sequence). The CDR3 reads CASQSGGAGETQYF. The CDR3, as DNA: TGTGCCAGTCAAAGCGGGGGGGCCGGAGAGACCCAGTACTTC. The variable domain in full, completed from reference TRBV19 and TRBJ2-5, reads DGGITQSPKYLFRKEGQNVTLSCEQNLNHDAMYWYRQDPGQGLRLIYYSQIVNDFQKGDIAEGYSVSREKKESFPLTVTSAQKNPTAFYLCASQSGGAGETQYFGPGTRLLVL.

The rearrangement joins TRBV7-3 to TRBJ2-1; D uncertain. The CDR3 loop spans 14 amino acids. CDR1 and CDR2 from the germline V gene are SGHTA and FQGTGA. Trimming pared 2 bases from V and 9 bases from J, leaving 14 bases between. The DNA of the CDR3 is TGTGCCAGCAGCTTAGGTGCCCCCCGCGGTGAGCAGTTCTTC. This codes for CASSLGAPRGEQFF.

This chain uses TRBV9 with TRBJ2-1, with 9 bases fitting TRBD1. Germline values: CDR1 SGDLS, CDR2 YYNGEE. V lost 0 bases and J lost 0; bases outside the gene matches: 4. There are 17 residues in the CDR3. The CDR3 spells CASSVETGGSSYNEQFF. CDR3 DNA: TGTGCCAGCAGCGTAGAAACAGGGGGCAGCTCCTACAATGAGCAGTTCTTC.

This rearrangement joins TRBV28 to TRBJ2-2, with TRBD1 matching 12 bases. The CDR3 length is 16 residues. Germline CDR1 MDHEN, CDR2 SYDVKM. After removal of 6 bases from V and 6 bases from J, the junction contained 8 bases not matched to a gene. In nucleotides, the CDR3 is TGTGCCAGCAGAATGTCCGGGACAGGGGGCTCCGGGGAGCTGTTTTTT. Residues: CASRMSGTGGSGELFF. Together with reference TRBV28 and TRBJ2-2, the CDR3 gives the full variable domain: DVKVTQSSRYLVKRTGEKVFLECVQDMDHENMFWYRQDPGLGLRLIYFSYDVKMKEKGDIPEGYSVSREKKERFSLILESASTNQTSMYLCASRMSGTGGSGELFFGEGSRLTVL.

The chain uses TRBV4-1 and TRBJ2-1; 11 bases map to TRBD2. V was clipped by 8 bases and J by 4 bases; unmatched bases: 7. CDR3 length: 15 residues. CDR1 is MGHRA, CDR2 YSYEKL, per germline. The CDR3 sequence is CASSRLAGSYNEQFF. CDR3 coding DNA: TGCGCCAGCTCCAGACTAGCGGGGTCATACAATGAGCAGTTCTTC.

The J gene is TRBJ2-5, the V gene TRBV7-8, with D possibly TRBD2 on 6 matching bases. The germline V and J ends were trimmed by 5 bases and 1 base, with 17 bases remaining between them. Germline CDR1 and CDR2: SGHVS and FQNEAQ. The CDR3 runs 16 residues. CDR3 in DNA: TGTGCCAGCAGCGTGGAGTGGCGGGGAGTCCAAGAGACCCAGTACTTC. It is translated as CASSVEWRGVQETQYF.

The CDR3 reads CSVTGTLSQETQYF. Written as DNA, the CDR3 is TGCAGCGTTACCGGGACACTCAGCCAAGAGACCCAGTACTTC. The chain uses TRBV29-1 and TRBJ2-5, with a possible D match to TRBD1 (6 bases). The germline CDR1 and CDR2 sequences are SQVTM and ANQGSEA. This CDR3 region has 14 residues. V dropped 5 bases and J dropped 1 base, with 14 bases sitting between them.

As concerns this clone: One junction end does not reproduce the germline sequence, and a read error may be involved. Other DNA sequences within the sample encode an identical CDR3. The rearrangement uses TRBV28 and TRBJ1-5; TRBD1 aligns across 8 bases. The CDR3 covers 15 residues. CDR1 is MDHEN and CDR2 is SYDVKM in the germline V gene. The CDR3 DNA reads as TGCGCCAGCAGTTTTGCAGGGGGCGACCATCAGCCCCAGCATTTT. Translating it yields CASSFAGGDHQPQHF. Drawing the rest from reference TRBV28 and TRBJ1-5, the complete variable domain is DVKVTQSSRYLVKRTGEKVFLECVQDMDHENMFWYRQDPGLGLRLIYFSYDVKMKEKGDIPEGYSVSREKKERFSLILESASTNQTSMYLCASSFAGGDHQPQHFGDGTRLSIL.

DNA for the CDR3: TGTGCCAGCACAGGGGGCACGGGTCCCCAGCATTTT. This sequence encodes CASTGGTGPQHF. The V call is TRBV19, the J call TRBJ1-5; TRBD1 agrees at 9 bases. J gave up 10 bases and V 9 bases, and 7 bases lay outside the gene matches. This CDR3 comprises 12 residues. Germline assignment: CDR1 LNHDA and CDR2 SQIVND (reference sequence). Full variable domain (rest looked up from reference TRBV19 and TRBJ1-5): DGGITQSPKYLFRKEGQNVTLSCEQNLNHDAMYWYRQDPGQGLRLIYYSQIVNDFQKGDIAEGYSVSREKKESFPLTVTSAQKNPTAFYLCASTGGTGPQHFGDGTRLSIL.

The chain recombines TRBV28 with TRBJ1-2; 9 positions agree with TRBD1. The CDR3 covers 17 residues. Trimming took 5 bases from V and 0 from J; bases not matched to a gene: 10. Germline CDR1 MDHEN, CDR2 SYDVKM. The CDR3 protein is CASSPLGQGTPNYGYTF. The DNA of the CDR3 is TGTGCCAGCAGTCCCCTGGGACAGGGCACACCTAACTATGGCTACACCTTC.

The CDR3 DNA is TGTGCCAGCAGCTTAGAGGGACTAGTTGCGTCTAGAGAGTACTTC. It codes for CASSLEGLVASREYF. J is TRBJ2-7 and V is TRBV7-2; 8 bases are shared with TRBD2. The CDR3 consists of 15 residues. CDR1 is SGHTA and CDR2 is FQGNSA in the germline V gene. V was clipped by 1 base and J by 11 bases; unmatched bases: 13.

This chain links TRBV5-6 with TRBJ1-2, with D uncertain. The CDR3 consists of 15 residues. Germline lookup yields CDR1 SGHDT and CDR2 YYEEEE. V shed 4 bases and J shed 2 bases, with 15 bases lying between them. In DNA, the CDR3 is TGTGCCAGCAGCCCAATCGTCGGGATGAACTATGGCTACACCTTC. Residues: CASSPIVGMNYGYTF.

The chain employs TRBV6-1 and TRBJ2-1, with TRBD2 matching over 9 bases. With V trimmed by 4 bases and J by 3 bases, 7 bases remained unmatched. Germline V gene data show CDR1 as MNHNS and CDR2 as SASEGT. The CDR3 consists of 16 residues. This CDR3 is CASSVLGLASYNEQFF. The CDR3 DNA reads TGTGCCAGCAGTGTTCTAGGACTAGCGAGCTACAATGAGCAGTTCTTC.

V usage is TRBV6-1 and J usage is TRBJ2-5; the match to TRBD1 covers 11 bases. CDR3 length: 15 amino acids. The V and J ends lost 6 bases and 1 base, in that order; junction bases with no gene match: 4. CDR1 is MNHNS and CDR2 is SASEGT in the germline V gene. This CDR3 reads CASSTGTGGQETQYF. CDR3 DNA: TGTGCCAGCAGCACCGGGACAGGGGGCCAAGAGACCCAGTACTTC.

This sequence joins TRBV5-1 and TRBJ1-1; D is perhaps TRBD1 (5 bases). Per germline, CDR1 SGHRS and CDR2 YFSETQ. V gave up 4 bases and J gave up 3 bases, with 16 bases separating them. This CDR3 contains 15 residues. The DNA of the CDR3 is TGCGCCAGCAGCGCCGGGGGAGGCATGGACACTGAAGCTTTCTTT. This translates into CASSAGGGMDTEAFF.

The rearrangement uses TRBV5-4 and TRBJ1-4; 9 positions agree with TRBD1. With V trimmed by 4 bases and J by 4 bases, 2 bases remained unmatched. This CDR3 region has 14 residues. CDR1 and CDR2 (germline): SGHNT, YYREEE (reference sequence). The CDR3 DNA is TGTGCCAGCAGCCGGGACAGGGTTAATGAAAAACTGTTTTTT. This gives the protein CASSRDRVNEKLFF.

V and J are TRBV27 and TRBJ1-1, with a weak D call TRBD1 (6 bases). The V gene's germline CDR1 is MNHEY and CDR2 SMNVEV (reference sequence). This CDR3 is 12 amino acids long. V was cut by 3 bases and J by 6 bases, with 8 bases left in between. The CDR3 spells CASSLTGSEAFF. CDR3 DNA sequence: TGTGCCAGCAGTTTGACAGGATCTGAAGCTTTCTTT.

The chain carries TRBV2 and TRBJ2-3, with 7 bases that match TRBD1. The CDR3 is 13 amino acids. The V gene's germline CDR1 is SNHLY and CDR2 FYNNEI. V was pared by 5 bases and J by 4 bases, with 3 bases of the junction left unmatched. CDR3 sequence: CASSPQGADTQYF. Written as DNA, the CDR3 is TGTGCCAGCAGTCCTCAGGGGGCAGATACGCAGTATTTT.

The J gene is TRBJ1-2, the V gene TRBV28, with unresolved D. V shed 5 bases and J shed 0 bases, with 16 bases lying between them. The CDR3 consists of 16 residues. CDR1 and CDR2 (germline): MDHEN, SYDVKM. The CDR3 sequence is CASSAFQKLANYGYTF. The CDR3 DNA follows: TGTGCCAGCAGTGCCTTTCAAAAACTAGCTAACTATGGCTACACCTTC.

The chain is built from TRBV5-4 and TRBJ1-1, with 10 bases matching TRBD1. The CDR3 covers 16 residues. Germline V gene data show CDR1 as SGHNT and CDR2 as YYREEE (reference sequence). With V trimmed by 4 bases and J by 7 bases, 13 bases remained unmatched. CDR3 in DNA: TGTGCCAGCAGCCATCCCCGGACAGGGGGTCAGGGTGAAGCTTTCTTT. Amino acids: CASSHPRTGGQGEAFF.

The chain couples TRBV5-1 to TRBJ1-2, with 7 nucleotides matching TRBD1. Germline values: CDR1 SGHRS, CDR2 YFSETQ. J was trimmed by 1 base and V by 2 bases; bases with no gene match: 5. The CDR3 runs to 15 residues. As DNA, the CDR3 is TGCGCCAGCAGCTTATTGGGACAGATTAACTATGGCTACACCTTC. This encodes CASSLLGQINYGYTF.

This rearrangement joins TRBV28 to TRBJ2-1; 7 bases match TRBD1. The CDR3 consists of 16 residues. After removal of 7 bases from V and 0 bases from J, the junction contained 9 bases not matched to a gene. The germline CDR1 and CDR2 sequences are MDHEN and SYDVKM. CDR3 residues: CASITRGRYSYNEQFF. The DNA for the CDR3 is TGTGCCAGCATCACGAGGGGGCGATACTCCTACAATGAGCAGTTCTTC. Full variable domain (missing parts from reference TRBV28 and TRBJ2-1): DVKVTQSSRYLVKRTGEKVFLECVQDMDHENMFWYRQDPGLGLRLIYFSYDVKMKEKGDIPEGYSVSREKKERFSLILESASTNQTSMYLCASITRGRYSYNEQFFGPGTRLTVL.

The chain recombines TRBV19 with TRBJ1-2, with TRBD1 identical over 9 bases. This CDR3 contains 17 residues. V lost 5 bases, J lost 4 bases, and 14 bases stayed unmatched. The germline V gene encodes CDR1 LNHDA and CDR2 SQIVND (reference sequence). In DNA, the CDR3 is TGTGCCAGTAGTGCCACCAGGACAGGGGACAGCTTCTATGGCTACACCTTC. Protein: CASSATRTGDSFYGYTF.

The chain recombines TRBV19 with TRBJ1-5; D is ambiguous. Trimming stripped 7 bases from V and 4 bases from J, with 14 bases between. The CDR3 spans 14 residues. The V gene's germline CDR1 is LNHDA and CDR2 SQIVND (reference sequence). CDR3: CASTPTNSNQPQHF. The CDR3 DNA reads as TGTGCCAGTACCCCGACGAACAGTAATCAGCCCCAGCATTTT.